The 9 T cell receptor beta chains reported below all come from one sample, sequenced in a study of PD-L1 blockade in urothelial cancer. Some clones are missing from TCRdb's copy, which holds only in-frame ones; the method was immunoSEQ multiplex PCR. The table shows about 88,000 clones, with over 90% occurring only once. This material consisted of PBMCs, taken around atezolizumab (anti-PD-L1) treatment. These receptors came from a man in his sixties with urothelial cancer.

This clone was recorded a few times. V usage is TRBV18 and J usage is TRBJ2-7, with a tentative D call TRBD2 (6 bases). Trimming stripped 6 bases from V and 6 bases from J, with 9 bases between. The germline gives CDR1 KGHSH, CDR2 LQKENI. The CDR3 covers 11 residues. For the CDR3, the DNA is TGTGCCAGCTCCCCCGGGGGCGAGCAGTACTTC. Amino acid sequence: CASSPGGEQYF. The full variable domain, in which reference TRBV18 and TRBJ2-7 provide the parts outside the CDR3, is NAGVMQNPRHLVRRRGQEARLRCSPMKGHSHVYWYRQLPEEGLKFMVYLQKENIIDESGMPKERFSAEFPKEGPSILRIQQVVRGDSAAYFCASSPGGEQYFGPGTRLTVT.

The J gene is TRBJ2-1, the V gene TRBV5-1; the D gene is possibly TRBD2 (7 bases). The germline V and J ends were trimmed by 4 bases and 0 bases, with 11 bases remaining between them. This CDR3 has 15 residues. CDR1 SGHRS and CDR2 YFSETQ come from the germline V gene. The CDR3 DNA is TGCGCCAGCAGCGGCGGGGGCCCCTCCTACAATGAGCAGTTCTTC. Amino acids: CASSGGGPSYNEQFF.

V gene TRBV30 combines with J gene TRBJ2-1; 10 bases fit TRBD2. The V gene's germline CDR1 is GTSNPN and CDR2 SVGIG (reference sequence). The V and J ends lost 2 bases and 10 bases, in that order; junction bases with no gene match: 5. This CDR3 spans 13 amino acids. As DNA, the CDR3 is TGTGCCTGGAGTCACGGACTAGCGGCCGAGCAGTTCTTC. It translates to CAWSHGLAAEQFF.

The V and J genes are TRBV15 and TRBJ1-1; TRBD1 matches at 8 bases. J was trimmed by 7 bases and V by 2 bases; bases with no gene match: 3. Germline loops: CDR1 LNHNV, CDR2 YYDKDF (reference sequence). The CDR3 sequence is 13 residues long. CDR3 coding DNA: TGTGCCACCAGCAGAAGGGACAGGATTGAAGCTTTCTTT. This codes for CATSRRDRIEAFF.

V and J are TRBV19 and TRBJ1-3; TRBD1 matches 7 bases. CDR3 length: 15 amino acids. V gave up 10 bases and J gave up 2 bases; unmatched junction bases: 11. CDR1 and CDR2 (germline): LNHDA, SQIVND (reference sequence). The CDR3 protein is CATEDRPGAGNTIYF. CDR3 nucleotides: TGTGCCACCGAGGACAGGCCGGGAGCTGGAAACACCATATATTTT.

The CDR3 DNA reads as TGTGCCAGCAGCGTAGAAACACTAGCGATCCACGAGCAGTACTTC. It is translated as CASSVETLAIHEQYF. The gene calls are TRBV9 and TRBJ2-7, with 7 bases lining up with TRBD2. J gave up 5 bases and V 0 bases, and 8 bases lay outside the gene matches. The CDR3 has 15 residues. CDR1 and CDR2 from the germline V gene are SGDLS and YYNGEE.

The rearrangement joins TRBV6-5 to TRBJ2-5; 10 bases are shared with TRBD2. Per germline, CDR1 MNHEY and CDR2 SVGAGI. Trimming cost V 2 bases and J 5 bases; bases outside gene matches: 5. The CDR3 has 15 residues. The CDR3 is CASSYGAGGPETQYF. The CDR3 coding sequence is TGTGCCAGCAGTTACGGAGCGGGGGGGCCGGAGACCCAGTACTTC.

The rearrangement uses TRBV10-3 and TRBJ1-2; the D gene is possibly TRBD1 (6 bases). V was trimmed by 3 bases and J by 8 bases, leaving 13 bases between them. Germline CDR1 ENHRY, CDR2 SYGVKD. This CDR3 spans 13 amino acids. The CDR3 nucleotides are TGTGCCATCAGTGAACCCGGGAGGGGGGGCTACACCTTC. Its translation is CAISEPGRGGYTF.

V and J are TRBV11-2 and TRBJ2-3; perhaps TRBD1 as D (6 bases). The V and J ends lost 2 bases and 6 bases respectively, with 18 bases between them. Germline V lookup: CDR1 SGHAT, CDR2 FQNNGV. The CDR3 length is 16 residues. CDR3 nucleotides: TGTGCCAGCAGCTTACAACCAGGGGCGAGGGACGATACGCAGTATTTT. This gives the protein CASSLQPGARDDTQYF.